The clone carrying this TCR beta chain was detected many times. The CDR3 covers 16 residues. Trimming removed 3 bases from V and 4 bases from J, with 18 bases in between. Germline-derived CDR1 and CDR2 are MDHEN and SYDVKM. These data are taken from a study of T cells in Graves' hyperthyroidism and ophthalmopathy. Template material for amplifying TCR beta CDR3 regions consisted of RNA transcripts. First-round RT-PCR with HTBI primers amplified the TCR CDR3 region. TCRdb redid the calling of the multiplex PCR reads with MiXCR, one entry per CDR3 protein. Here the sample spans more than 500,000 distinct CDR3 sequences, 46% being singletons.

The source of this sequence is an adult woman with Graves' disease, either hyperthyroidism or ophthalmopathy (not recorded which). The V gene is TRBV28, the J gene TRBJ1-2, with a possible D match to TRBD1 (5 bases). Material for sequencing was peripheral blood or thyroid tissue (not recorded which). The CDR3 is CASSLAGTRSGYGYTF. In DNA form, the CDR3 reads TGTGCCAGCAGTTTGGCAGGGACCCGGAGTGGCTATGGCTACACCTTC.